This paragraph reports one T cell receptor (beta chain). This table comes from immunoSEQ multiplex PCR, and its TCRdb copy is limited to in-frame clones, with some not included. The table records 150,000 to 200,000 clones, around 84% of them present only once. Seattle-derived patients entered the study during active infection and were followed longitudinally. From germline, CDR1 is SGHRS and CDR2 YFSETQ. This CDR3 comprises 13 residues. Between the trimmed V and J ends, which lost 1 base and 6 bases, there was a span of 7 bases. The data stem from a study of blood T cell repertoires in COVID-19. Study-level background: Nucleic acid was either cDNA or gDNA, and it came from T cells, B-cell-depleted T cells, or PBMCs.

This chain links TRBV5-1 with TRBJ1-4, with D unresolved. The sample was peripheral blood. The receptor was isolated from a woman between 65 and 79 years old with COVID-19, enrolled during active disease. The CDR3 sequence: CASSLKLDEKLFF. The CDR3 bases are TGCGCCAGCAGCTTGAAGCTGGATGAAAAACTGTTTTTT.